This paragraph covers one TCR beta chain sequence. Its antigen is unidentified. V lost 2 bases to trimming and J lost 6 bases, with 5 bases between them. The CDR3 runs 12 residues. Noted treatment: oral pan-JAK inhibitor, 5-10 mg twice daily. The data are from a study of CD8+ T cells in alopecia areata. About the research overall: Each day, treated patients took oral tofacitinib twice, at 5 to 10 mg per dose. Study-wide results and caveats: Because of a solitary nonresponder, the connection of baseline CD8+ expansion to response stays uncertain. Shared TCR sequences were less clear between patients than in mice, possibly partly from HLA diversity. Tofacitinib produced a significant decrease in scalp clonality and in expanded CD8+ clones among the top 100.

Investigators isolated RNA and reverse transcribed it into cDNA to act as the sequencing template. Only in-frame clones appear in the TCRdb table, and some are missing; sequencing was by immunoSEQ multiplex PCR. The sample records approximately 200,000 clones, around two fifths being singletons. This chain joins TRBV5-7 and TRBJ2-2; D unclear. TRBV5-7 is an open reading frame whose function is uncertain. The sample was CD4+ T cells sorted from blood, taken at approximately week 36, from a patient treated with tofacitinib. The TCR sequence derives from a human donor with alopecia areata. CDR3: CASSFKAGELFF. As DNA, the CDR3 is TGTGCCAGCAGCTTTAAAGCCGGGGAGCTGTTTTTT.